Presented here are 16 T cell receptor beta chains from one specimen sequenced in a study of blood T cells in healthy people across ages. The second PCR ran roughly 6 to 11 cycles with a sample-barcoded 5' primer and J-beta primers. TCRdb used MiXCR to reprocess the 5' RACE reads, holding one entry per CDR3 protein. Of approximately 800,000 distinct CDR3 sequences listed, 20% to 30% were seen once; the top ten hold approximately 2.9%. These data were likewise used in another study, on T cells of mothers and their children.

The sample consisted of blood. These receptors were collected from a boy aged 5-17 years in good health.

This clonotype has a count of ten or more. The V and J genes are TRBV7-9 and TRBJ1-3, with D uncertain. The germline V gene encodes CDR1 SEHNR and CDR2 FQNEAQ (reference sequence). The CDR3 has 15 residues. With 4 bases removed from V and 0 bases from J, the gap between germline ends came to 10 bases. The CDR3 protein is CASSSTSSSGNTIYF. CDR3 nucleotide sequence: TGTGCCAGCAGCTCCACCTCGAGCTCTGGAAACACCATATATTTT.

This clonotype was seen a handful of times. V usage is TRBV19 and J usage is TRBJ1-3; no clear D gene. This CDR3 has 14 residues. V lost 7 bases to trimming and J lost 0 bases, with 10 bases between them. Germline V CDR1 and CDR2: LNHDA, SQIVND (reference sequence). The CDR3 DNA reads TGTGCCAGTACCCCGGGGTTCTCTGGAAACACCATATATTTT. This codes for CASTPGFSGNTIYF.

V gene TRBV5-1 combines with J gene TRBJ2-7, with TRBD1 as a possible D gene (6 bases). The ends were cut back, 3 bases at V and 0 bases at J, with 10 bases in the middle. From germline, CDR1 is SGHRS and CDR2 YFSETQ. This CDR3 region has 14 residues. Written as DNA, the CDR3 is TGCGCCAGCAGCTCGGGACACCTCTCCTACGAGCAGTACTTC. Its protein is CASSSGHLSYEQYF.

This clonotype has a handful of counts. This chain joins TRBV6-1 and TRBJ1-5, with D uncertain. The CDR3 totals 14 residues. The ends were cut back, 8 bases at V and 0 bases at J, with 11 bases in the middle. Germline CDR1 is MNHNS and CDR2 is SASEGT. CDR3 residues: CASDRTGSNQPQHF. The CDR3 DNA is TGTGCCAGCGACCGGACGGGTAGCAATCAGCCCCAGCATTTT.

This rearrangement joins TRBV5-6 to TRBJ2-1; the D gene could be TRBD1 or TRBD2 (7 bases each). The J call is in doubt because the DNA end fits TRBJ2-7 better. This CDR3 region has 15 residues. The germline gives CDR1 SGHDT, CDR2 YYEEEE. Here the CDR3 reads CASSLVVTGRDEQYF. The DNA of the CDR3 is TGTGCCAGCAGCTTGGTCGTGACAGGGAGGGACGAGCAGTACTTC.

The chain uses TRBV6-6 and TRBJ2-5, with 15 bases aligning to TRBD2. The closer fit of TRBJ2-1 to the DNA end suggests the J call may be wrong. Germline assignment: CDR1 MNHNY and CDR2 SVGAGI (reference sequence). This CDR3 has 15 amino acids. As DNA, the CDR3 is TGTGCCAGCAGTCCGGGACTAGCGGGGGGCGGTGAGCAGTTCTTC. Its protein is CASSPGLAGGGEQFF.

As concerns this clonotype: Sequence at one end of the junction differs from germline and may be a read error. The CDR3 DNA follows: TGTGCCACCAGCAGGGGGACAGGGACTGGAAACACCATTTATTTT. Translating gives CATSRGTGTGNTIYF. The chain has TRBV15 and TRBJ1-3; 9 bases are a match to TRBD1. This CDR3 spans 15 amino acids. Germline loops: CDR1 LNHNV, CDR2 YYDKDF (reference sequence). The full variable domain, rest sourced from reference TRBV15 and TRBJ1-3, is DAMVIQNPRYQVTQFGKPVTLSCSQTLNHNVMYWYQQKSSQAPKLLFHYYDKDFNNEADTPDNFQSRRPNTSFCFLDIRSPGLGDTAMYLCATSRGTGTGNTIYFGEGSWLTVV.

CDR3 nucleotides: TGCGCCAGCAGCCAAGATGGGGGGGTCAATGAGCAGTTCTTC. The encoded protein is CASSQDGGVNEQFF. The chain recombines TRBV4-3 with TRBJ2-1; 7 nucleotides agree with TRBD2. The ends lost 0 bases at V and 6 bases at J; junction bases unmatched: 2. The CDR3 extends over 14 amino acids. In germline, CDR1 is LGHNA, CDR2 YSLEER.

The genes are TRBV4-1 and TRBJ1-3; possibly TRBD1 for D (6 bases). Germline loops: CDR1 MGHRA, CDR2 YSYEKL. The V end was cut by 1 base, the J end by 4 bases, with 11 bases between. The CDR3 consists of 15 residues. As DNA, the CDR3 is TGCGCCAGCAGCCAAGGGGGGCTGCTGGGAAACACCATATATTTT. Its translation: CASSQGGLLGNTIYF.

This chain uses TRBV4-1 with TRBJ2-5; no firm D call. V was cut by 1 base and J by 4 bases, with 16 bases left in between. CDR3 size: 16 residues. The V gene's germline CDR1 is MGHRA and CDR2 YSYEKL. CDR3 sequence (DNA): TGCGCCAGCAGCCAAGTCGCGGACCAACGAGGAGAGACCCAGTACTTC. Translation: CASSQVADQRGETQYF.

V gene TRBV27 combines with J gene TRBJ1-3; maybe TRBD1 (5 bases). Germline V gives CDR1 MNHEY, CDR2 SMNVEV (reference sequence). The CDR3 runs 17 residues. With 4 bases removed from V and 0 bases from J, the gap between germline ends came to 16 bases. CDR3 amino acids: CASSSERQPRSGNTIYF. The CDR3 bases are TGTGCCAGCAGTTCAGAAAGACAGCCTCGCTCTGGAAACACCATATATTTT.

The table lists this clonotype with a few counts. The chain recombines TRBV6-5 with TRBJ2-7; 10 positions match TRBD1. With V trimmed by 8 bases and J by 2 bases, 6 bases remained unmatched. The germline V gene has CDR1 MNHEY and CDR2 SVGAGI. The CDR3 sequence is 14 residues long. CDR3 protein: CASLRTGGTYEQYF. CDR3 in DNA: TGTGCCAGCCTTAGGACAGGGGGTACCTACGAGCAGTACTTC.

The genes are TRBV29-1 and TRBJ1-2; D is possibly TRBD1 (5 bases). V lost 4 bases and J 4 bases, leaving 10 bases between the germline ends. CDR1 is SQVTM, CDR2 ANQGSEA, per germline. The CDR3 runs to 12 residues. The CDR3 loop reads CSVGPGPYGYTF. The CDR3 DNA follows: TGCAGCGTTGGCCCAGGGCCCTATGGCTACACCTTC.

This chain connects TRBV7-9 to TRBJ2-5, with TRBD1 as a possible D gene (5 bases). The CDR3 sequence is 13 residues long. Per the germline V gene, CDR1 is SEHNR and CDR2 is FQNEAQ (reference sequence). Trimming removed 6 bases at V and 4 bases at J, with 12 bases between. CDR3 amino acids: CASSPGMGETQYF. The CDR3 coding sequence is TGTGCCAGCAGTCCAGGGATGGGAGAGACCCAGTACTTC.

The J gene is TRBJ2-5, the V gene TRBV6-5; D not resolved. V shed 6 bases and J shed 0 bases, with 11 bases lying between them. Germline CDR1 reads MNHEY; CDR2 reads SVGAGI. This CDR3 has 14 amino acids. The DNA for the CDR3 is TGTGCCAGCAGCCCTGGACGGAACCAAGAGACCCAGTACTTC. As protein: CASSPGRNQETQYF.

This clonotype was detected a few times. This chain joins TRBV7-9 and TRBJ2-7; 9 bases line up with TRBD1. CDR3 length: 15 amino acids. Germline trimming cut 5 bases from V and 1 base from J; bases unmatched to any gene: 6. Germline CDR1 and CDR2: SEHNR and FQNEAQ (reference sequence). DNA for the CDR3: TGTGCCAGCAGCCCAGACAGGGGGGAATCCTACGAGCAGTACTTC. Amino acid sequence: CASSPDRGESYEQYF.